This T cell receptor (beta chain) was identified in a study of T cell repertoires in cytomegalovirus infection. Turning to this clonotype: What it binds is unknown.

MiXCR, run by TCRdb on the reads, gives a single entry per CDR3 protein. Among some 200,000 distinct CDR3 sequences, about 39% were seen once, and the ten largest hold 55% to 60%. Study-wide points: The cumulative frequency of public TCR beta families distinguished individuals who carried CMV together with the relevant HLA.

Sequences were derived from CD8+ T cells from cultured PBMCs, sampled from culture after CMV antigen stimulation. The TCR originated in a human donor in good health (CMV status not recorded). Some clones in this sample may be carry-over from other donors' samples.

Here the CDR3 DNA reads TGTGCCAGCATGTTCGCGGTATCCTACAATGAGCAGTTCTTC. Translated: CASMFAVSYNEQFF. The rearrangement joins TRBV6-1 to TRBJ2-1, with D unresolved. The germline CDR1 and CDR2 sequences are MNHNS and SASEGT. There are 14 residues in the CDR3. V dropped 7 bases and J dropped 1 base, with 11 bases sitting between them.